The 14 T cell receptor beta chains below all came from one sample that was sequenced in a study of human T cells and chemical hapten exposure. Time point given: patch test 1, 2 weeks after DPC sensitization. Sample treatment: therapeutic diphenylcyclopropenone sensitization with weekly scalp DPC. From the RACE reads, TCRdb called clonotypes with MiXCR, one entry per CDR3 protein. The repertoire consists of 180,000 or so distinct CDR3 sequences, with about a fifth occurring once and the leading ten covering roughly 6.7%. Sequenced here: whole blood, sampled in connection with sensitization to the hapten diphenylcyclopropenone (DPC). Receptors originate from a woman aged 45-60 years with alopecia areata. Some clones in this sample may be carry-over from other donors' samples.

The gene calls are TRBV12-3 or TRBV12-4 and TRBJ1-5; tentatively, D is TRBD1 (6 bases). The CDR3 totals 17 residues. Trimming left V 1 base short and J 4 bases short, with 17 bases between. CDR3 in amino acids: CASSLGLGGVGNQPQHF. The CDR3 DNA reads TGTGCCAGCAGTTTAGGGTTAGGGGGTGTTGGGAATCAGCCCCAGCATTTT.

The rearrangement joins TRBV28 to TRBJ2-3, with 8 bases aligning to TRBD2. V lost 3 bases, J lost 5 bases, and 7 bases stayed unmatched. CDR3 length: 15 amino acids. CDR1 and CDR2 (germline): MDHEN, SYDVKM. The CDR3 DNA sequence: TGTGCCAGCAGTTTCCCCGGGAGGGTGGGAGATACGCAGTATTTT. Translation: CASSFPGRVGDTQYF.

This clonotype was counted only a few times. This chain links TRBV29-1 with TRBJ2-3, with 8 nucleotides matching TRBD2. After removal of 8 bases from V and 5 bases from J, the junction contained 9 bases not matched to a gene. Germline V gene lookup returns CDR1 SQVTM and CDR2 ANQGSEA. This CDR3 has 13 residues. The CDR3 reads CSTTSGMGDTQYF. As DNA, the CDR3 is TGCAGCACCACTAGCGGAATGGGAGATACGCAGTATTTT.

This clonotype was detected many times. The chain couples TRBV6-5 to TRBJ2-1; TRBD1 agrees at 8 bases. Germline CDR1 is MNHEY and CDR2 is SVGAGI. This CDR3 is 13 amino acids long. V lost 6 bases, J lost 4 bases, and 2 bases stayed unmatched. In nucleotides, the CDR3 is TGTGCCAGCAGCAGGACAGGGTACAATGAGCAGTTCTTC. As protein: CASSRTGYNEQFF.

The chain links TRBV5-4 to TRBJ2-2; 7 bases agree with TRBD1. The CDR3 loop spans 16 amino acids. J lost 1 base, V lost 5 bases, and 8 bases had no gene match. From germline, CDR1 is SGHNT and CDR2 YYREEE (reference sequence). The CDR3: CASSSRQGLNTGELFF. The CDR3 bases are TGTGCCAGCAGTAGCCGACAGGGTTTGAACACCGGGGAGCTGTTTTTT.

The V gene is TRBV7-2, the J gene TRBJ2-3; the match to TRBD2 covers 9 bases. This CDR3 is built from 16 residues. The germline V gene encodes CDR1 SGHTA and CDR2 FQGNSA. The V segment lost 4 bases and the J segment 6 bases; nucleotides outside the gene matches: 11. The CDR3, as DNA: TGTGCCAGCAGCTCCGGGGGACTAGCCGGCTTGGATACGCAGTATTTT. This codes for CASSSGGLAGLDTQYF.

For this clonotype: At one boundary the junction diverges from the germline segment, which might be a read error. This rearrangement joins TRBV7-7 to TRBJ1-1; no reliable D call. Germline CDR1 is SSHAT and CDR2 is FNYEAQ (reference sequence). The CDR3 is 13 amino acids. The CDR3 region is CASSSGPLTEAFF. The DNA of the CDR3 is TGTGCTAGCAGCTCTGGACCACTGACTGAAGCTTTCTTT. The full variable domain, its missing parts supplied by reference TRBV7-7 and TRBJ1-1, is GAGVSQSPRYKVTKRGQDVTLRCDPISSHATLYWYQQALGQGPEFLTYFNYEAQPDKSGLPSDRFSAERPEGSISTLTIQRTEQRDSAMYRCASSSGPLTEAFFGQGTRLTVV.

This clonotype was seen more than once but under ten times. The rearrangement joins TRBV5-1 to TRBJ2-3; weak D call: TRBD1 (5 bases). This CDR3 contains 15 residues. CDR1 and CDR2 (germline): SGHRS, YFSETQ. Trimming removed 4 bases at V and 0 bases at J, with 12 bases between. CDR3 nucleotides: TGCGCCAGCAGCCTGGACACCTCTAGCACAGATACGCAGTATTTT. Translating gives CASSLDTSSTDTQYF.

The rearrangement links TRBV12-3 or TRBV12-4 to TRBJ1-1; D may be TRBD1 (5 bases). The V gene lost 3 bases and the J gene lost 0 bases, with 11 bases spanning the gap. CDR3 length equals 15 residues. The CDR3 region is CASSLGLSMNTEAFF. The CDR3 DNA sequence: TGTGCCAGCAGTTTGGGGCTGAGTATGAACACTGAAGCTTTCTTT.

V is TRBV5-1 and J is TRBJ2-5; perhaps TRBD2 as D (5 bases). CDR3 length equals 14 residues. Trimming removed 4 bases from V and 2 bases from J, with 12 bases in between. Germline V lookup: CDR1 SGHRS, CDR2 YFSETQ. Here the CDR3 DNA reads TGCGCCAGCAGCCGCGACTATCTGCAAGAGACCCAGTACTTC. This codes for CASSRDYLQETQYF.

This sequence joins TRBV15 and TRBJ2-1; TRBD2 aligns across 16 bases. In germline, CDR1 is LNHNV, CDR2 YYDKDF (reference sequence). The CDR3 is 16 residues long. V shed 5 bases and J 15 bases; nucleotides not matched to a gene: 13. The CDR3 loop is CATSRGTSGRAGLAFF. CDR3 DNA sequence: TGTGCCACCAGCCGAGGGACTAGCGGGAGGGCCGGTCTTGCGTTCTTC.

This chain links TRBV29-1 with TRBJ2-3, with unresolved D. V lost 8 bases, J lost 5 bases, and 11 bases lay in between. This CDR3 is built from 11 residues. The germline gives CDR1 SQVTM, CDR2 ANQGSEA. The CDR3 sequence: CSPQEIDTQYF. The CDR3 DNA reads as TGCAGCCCCCAGGAGATAGATACGCAGTATTTT.

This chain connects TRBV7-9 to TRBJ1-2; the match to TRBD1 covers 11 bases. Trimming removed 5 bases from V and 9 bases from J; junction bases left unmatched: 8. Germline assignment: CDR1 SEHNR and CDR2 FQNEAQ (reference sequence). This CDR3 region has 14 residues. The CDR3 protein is CASSTSGQGASYTF. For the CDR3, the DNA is TGTGCCAGCAGCACCTCTGGACAGGGGGCTAGCTACACCTTC.

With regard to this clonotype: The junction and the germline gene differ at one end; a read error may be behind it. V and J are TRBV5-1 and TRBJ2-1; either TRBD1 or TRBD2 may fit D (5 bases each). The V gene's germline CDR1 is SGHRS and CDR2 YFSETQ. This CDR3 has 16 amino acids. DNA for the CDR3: TGCGCCAGCAGCTGGAGGACTTCCGGGGCTTACAGTGAGCAGTTCTTC. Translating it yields CASSWRTSGAYSEQFF. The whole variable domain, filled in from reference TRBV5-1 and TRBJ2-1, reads KAGVTQTPRYLIKTRGQQVTLSCSPISGHRSVSWYQQTPGQGLQFLFEYFSETQRNKGNFPGRFSGRQFSNSRSEMNVSTLELGDSALYLCASSWRTSGAYSEQFFGPGTRLTVL.